This TCR beta chain was profiled in a study of cytomegalovirus exposure and HLA in healthy donors. Study results and limitations: Most TCR sequences were rare, but some public TCRs occurred in many donors. Association of a missense DCLRE1C variant with TCR beta V- and J-gene trimming was reported in a later analysis.

The donors gave bone marrow, and they were healthy. The length of the CDR3 is 15 residues. The ends lost 4 bases at V and 3 bases at J; junction bases unmatched: 3. Germline V CDR1 and CDR2: SGHDT, YYEEEE. The PCR used 60 Vbeta and 13 Jbeta primers. TCRdb's table, derived via immunoSEQ multiplex PCR, lists solely in-frame clones and lacks some. This sample yields 70,000 to 75,000 clones, of which roughly 70% are seen a single time; 9.5% to 13% belongs to the top ten. In the case of this clone: The antigen is undetermined.

This chain joins TRBV5-6 and TRBJ2-7, with 14 bases aligning to TRBD2. This clonotype was sampled from a middle-aged woman in good health and CMV-seropositive. Material for sequencing was PBMCs. In DNA form, the CDR3 reads TGTGCCAGCAGCCGAGGACTAGCGGGGGGCTACGAGCAGTACTTC. This sequence encodes CASSRGLAGGYEQYF.